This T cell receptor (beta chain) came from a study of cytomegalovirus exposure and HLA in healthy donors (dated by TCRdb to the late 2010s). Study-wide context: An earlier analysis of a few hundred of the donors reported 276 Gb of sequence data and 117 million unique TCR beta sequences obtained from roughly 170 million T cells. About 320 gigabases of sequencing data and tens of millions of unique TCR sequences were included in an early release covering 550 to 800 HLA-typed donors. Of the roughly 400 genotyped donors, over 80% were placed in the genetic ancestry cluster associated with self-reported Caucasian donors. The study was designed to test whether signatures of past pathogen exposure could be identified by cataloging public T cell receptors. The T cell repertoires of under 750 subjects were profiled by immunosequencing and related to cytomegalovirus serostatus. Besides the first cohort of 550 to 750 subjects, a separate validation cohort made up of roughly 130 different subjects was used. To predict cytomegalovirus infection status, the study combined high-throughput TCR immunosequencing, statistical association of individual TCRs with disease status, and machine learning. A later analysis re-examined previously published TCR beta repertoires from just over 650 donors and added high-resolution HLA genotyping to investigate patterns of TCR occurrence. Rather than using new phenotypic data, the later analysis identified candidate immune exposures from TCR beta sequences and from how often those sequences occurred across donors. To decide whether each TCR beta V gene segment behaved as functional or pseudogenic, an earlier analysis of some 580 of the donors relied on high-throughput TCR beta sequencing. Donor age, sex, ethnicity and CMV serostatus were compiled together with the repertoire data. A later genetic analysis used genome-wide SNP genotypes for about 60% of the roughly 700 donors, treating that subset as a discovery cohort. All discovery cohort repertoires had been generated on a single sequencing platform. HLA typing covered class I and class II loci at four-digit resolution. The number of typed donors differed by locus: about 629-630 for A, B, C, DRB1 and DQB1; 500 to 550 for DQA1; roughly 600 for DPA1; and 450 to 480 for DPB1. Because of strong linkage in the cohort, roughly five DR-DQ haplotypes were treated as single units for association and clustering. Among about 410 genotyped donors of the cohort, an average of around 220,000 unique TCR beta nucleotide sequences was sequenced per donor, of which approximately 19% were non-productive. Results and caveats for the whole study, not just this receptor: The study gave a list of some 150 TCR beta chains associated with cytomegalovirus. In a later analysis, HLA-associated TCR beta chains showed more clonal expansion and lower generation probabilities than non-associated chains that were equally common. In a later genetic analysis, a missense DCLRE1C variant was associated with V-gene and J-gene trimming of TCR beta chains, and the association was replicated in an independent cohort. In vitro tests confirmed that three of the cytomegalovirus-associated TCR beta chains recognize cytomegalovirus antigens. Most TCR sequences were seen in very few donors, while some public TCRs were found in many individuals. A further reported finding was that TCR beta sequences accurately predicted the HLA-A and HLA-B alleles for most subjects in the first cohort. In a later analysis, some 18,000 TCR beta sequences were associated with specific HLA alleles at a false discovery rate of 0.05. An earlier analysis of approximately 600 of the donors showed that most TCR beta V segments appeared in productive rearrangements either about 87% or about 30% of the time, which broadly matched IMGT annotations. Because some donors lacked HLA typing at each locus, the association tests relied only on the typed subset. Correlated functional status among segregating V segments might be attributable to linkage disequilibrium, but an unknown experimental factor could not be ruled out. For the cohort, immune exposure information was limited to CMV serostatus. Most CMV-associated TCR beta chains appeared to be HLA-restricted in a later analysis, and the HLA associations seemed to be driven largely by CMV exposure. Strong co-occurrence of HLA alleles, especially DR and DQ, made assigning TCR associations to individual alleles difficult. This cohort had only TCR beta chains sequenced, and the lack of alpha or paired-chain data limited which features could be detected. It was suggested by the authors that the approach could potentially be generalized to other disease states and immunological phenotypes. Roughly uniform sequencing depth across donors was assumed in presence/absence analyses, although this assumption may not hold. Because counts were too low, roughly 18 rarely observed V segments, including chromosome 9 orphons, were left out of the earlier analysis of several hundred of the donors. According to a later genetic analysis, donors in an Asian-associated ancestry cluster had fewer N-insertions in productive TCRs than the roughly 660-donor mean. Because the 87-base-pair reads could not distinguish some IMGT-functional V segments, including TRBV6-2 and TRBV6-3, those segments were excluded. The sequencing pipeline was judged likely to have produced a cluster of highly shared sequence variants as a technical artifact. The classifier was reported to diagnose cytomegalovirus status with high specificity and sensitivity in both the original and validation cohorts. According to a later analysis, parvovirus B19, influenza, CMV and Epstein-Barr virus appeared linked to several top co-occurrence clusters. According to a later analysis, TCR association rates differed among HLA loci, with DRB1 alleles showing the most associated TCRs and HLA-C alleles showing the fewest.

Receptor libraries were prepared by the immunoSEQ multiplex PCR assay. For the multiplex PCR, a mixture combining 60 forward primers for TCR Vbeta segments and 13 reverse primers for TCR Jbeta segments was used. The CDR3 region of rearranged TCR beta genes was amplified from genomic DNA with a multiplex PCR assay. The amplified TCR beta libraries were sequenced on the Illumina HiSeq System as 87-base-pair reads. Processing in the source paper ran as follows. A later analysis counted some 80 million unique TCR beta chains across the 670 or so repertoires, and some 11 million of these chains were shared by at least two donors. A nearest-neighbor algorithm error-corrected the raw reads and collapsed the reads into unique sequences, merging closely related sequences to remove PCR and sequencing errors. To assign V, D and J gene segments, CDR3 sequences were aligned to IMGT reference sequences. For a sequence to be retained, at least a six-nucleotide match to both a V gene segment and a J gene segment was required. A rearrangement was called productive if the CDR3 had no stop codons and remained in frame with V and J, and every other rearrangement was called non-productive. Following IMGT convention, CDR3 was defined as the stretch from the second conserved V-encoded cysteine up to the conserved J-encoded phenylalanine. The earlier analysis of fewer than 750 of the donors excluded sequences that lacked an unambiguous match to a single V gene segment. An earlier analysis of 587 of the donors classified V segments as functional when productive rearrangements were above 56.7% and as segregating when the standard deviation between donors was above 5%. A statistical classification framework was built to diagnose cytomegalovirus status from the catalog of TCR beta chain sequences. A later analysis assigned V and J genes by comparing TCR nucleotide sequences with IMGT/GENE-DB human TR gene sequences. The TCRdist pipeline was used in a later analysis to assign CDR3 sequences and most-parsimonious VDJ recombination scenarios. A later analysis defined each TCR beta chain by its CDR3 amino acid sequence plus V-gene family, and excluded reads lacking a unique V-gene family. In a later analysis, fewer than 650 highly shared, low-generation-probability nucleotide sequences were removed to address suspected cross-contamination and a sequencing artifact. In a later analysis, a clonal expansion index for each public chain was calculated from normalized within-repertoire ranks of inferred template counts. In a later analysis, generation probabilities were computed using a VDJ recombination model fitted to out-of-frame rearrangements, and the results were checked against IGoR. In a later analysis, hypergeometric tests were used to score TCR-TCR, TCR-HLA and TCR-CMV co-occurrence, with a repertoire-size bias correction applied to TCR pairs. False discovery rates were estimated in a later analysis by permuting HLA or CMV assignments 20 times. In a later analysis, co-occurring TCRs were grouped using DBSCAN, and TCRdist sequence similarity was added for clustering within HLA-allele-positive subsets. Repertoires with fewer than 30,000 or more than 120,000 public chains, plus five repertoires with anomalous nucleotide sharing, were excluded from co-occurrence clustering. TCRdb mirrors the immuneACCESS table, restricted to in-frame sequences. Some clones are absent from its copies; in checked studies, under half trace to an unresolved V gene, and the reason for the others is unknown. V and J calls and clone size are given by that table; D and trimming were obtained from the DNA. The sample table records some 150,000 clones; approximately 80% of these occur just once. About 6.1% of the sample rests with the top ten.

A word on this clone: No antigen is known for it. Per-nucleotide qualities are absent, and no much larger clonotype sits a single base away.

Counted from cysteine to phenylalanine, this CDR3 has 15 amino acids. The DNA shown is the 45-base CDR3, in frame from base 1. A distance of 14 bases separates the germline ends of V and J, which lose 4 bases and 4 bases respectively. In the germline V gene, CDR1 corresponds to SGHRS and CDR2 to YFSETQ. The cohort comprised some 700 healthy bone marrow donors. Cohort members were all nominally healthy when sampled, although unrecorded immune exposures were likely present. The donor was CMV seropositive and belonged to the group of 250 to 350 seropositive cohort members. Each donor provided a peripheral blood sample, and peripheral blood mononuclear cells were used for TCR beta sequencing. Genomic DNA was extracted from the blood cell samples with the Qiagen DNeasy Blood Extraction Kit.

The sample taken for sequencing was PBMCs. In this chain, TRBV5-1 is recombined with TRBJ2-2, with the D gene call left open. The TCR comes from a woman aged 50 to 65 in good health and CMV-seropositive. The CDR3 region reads CASSPTWRGTGELFF. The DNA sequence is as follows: TGCGCCAGCAGCCCAACATGGCGCGGCACCGGGGAGCTGTTTTTT.